Given below is one T cell receptor (beta chain) in context. Antigen: not known. These data come from a study of T cell repertoires in cytomegalovirus infection. Study-wide background: Recently identified HLA-C-restricted CMV epitopes were among the peptides used. The public TCR beta signatures pointed to both CMV infection and matching HLA type. The study, taken as a whole, reports: Adding up the frequency of public TCR beta families identified people who carried CMV plus the relevant HLA. HLA-C-restricted CMV-specific TCR beta clonotypes were dominant in the ex vivo response.

Germline trimming cut 7 bases from V and 3 bases from J; bases unmatched to any gene: 1. This CDR3 comprises 12 residues. Germline V gene data show CDR1 as SNHLY and CDR2 as FYNNEI. TCRdb re-called the reads with MiXCR, one entry per CDR3 protein. The repertoire holds about 920,000 distinct CDR3 sequences, with around 32% as singletons. Here the sequenced sample was cultured CD8+ T cells from PBMCs, taken from culture after CMV antigen stimulation. This rearrangement joins TRBV2 to TRBJ1-2, with 8 bases that match TRBD1. The receptor was derived from a human donor in good health (CMV status not recorded). Some clones in this sample may be carry-over from other donors' samples. The CDR3: CASKQGDYGYTF. The CDR3 nucleotides are TGTGCCAGCAAACAGGGGGACTATGGCTACACCTTC.